This T cell receptor (beta chain) stems from a study of cytomegalovirus exposure and HLA in healthy donors. Findings and caveats of the study: It emerged from a later analysis that several of the most significant clusters appeared to be linked to common viral pathogens. The study listed roughly 160 cytomegalovirus-associated TCR beta chains.

PCR primers comprised 60 Vbeta and 13 Jbeta primers. Sequenced by immunoSEQ multiplex PCR; TCRdb stores in-frame clones only, minus some. Of 110,000 to 150,000 clones listed, 80% are singletons. Concerning this clone: Its antigen remains unidentified.

This CDR3 contains 18 residues. Germline lookup yields CDR1 SGHTA and CDR2 FQGNSA. V shed 1 base, J shed 5 bases, and the junction held 8 bases outside the gene matches. The receptor was derived from a male donor in good health and CMV-seronegative. The rearrangement joins TRBV7-2 to TRBJ1-6; 10 positions match TRBD1. Sequencing input: PBMCs. CDR3 region: CASSLVRGTGANNSPLHF. In DNA form, the CDR3 reads TGTGCCAGCAGCTTAGTGCGGGGGACAGGGGCCAATAATTCACCCCTCCACTTT.